This TCR beta chain was identified in a study of human T cells and chemical hapten exposure. About the study: 0.01% DPC was applied to the upper back in patch tests, which were read at 6 days.

Time point denoted: patch test 1, 2 weeks after DPC sensitization. The treatment is: therapeutic diphenylcyclopropenone sensitization with weekly scalp DPC. Of note for this clonotype: The missing conserved phenylalanine or tryptophan at the end of this CDR3 makes a read error likely.

From the RACE reads, TCRdb called clonotypes with MiXCR, one entry per CDR3 protein. The sample has some 190,000 distinct CDR3 sequences; approximately 20% are singletons. Germline CDR1 reads LNHNV; CDR2 reads YYDKDF (reference sequence). Trimming removed 0 bases at V and 5 bases at J, with 11 bases between. This CDR3 contains 15 residues. This sequence joins TRBV15 and TRBJ2-1, with a weak D call TRBD2 (5 bases). The specimen was whole blood, collected in connection with sensitization to the hapten diphenylcyclopropenone (DPC). This TCR was sampled from a woman aged 45 to 65 with alopecia areata. Some clones in this sample may be carry-over from other donors' samples. CDR3 loop: CATSRDWRRDNEQFY. The CDR3 DNA reads TGTGCCACCAGCAGAGATTGGAGGCGAGACAATGAGCAGTTCTAC.